This T cell receptor (beta chain) appears in the sequencing data of a study of blood T cell repertoires in COVID-19. The wider study: T cells, B-cell-depleted T cells, or PBMCs provided the cDNA or gDNA that served as material.

Original handling: Using reference gene primer amplification, nucleated cell counts were estimated. Sequenced by immunoSEQ multiplex PCR; TCRdb stores in-frame clones only, minus some. Clone size and V and J calls were adopted from that table, with D and trimming inferred from the DNA. The sample contains around 380,000 clones, about four fifths of which appear only once. V was clipped by 6 bases and J by 5 bases, with 13 bases between them. The CDR3 is made up of 14 amino acids. The germline V gene encodes CDR1 MNHEY and CDR2 SVGAGI. Sequencing was done on a sample of peripheral blood. The source is a human donor with acute or convalescent COVID-19. The donor label of this sample is uncertain. The chain carries TRBV6-5 and TRBJ1-4; tentative D call: TRBD1 (6 bases). The DNA of the CDR3 is TGTGCCAGCAGATTATTACAGGGAAATGAAAAACTGTTTTTT. Its translation: CASRLLQGNEKLFF.